These 29 T cell receptor beta chains originate from one sample sequenced in a study of response to subunit inactivated influenza vaccine. MiXCR, run by TCRdb on the RT-PCR reads, gives a single entry per CDR3 protein. The sample lists 450,000 to 600,000 distinct CDR3 sequences, around 7.9% seen once, with around 13% in the top ten. The sequencing used PBMCs from blood, collected approximately 25 months after vaccination. These receptors came from a man aged 50 to 75 who received an inactivated influenza vaccine.

This clonotype was detected a few times. The chain carries TRBV7-9 and TRBJ1-6; D is undetermined. Germline-derived CDR1 and CDR2 are SEHNR and FQNEAQ (reference sequence). V lost 2 bases to trimming and J lost 12 bases, with 8 bases between them. The CDR3 spans 12 residues. The CDR3 loop reads CASSLLDLPLHF. The CDR3, as DNA: TGTGCCAGCAGCTTATTGGATCTACCCCTCCACTTT.

The CDR3 nucleotides are TGTGCCAGCAGTTTTAGGGTCCAAGGCACTGAAGCTTTCTTT. Its protein is CASSFRVQGTEAFF. The chain has TRBV12-3 or TRBV12-4 and TRBJ1-1, with no clear D. Deletions cut 3 bases from V and 4 bases from J, with 12 bases between. The CDR3 runs 14 residues.

The chain uses TRBV12-3 or TRBV12-4 and TRBJ2-7; a weak D match, TRBD1 (5 bases). The V and J ends lost 2 bases and 8 bases respectively, with 19 bases between them. The CDR3 is 15 residues long. As DNA, the CDR3 is TGTGCCAGCAGTTTATTTGCAGCAGGGCCCCACCAGCAGTACTTC. This gives the protein CASSLFAAGPHQQYF.

The chain joins TRBV28 to TRBJ2-5; the match to TRBD2 covers 13 bases. With V trimmed by 5 bases and J by 3 bases, 9 bases remained unmatched. This CDR3 is 17 amino acids long. Germline-derived CDR1 and CDR2 are MDHEN and SYDVKM. CDR3 bases: TGTGCCAGCAGTATAACGACTAGCGGGAGGCACAAAGAGACCCAGTACTTC. Residues: CASSITTSGRHKETQYF.

The sample holds a few counts of this clonotype. The chain couples TRBV24-1 to TRBJ2-3, with D hard to call. The germline V gene encodes CDR1 KGHDR and CDR2 SFDVKD. There are 11 residues in the CDR3. The V end lost 3 bases, the J end lost 5 bases, and 2 bases lay between the germline ends. CDR3 region: CATSDEDTQYF. CDR3 DNA sequence: TGTGCCACCAGTGATGAAGATACGCAGTATTTT.

This clonotype has more than one count but fewer than ten. This chain joins TRBV9 and TRBJ2-1, with D possibly matching TRBD2 (6 bases). The CDR3 runs to 15 residues. Trimming took 3 bases from V and 4 from J, leaving 14 bases between them. CDR1 is SGDLS and CDR2 is YYNGEE in the germline V gene. CDR3 sequence (DNA): TGTGCCAGCAGCGCCTACCCCAGCGGGTACAATGAGCAGTTCTTC. This translates into CASSAYPSGYNEQFF.

The J gene is TRBJ2-1, the V gene TRBV11-2; 8 nucleotides align to TRBD2. CDR3 length: 16 residues. V lost 1 base, J lost 1 base, and 3 bases stayed unmatched. The germline CDR1 and CDR2 sequences are SGHAT and FQNNGV. CDR3 region: CASSLGLATSYNEQFF. The CDR3 region has the DNA TGTGCCAGCAGCTTAGGACTAGCGACTTCCTACAATGAGCAGTTCTTC.

The table lists this clonotype with a few counts. The rearrangement joins TRBV24-1 to TRBJ1-4; D gene uncertain. The CDR3 runs to 15 residues. Germline CDR1 reads KGHDR; CDR2 reads SFDVKD. Trimming stripped 3 bases from V and 8 bases from J, with 15 bases between. The DNA for the CDR3 is TGTGCCACCAGTGATCCCCGCAGCGCGGGGGAAAAACTGTTTTTT. As protein: CATSDPRSAGEKLFF.

Many counts were recorded for this clonotype. The V gene is TRBV12-3 or TRBV12-4, the J gene TRBJ1-1; D ambiguous. V was cut by 0 bases and J by 1 base, with 6 bases left in between. The CDR3 totals 14 residues. CDR3 sequence (DNA): TGTGCCAGCAGTTTAGCTCCAGGGAACACTGAAGCTTTCTTT. Translation: CASSLAPGNTEAFF.

Only a few counts were recorded for this clonotype. This chain joins TRBV7-2 and TRBJ2-5; 10 bases fit TRBD2. This CDR3 spans 16 amino acids. Germline V CDR1 and CDR2: SGHTA, FQGNSA. V lost 0 bases, J lost 2 bases, and 3 bases stayed unmatched. In DNA form, the CDR3 reads TGTGCCAGCAGCTTAGCGAGCGGGAGGGGGCAAGAGACCCAGTACTTC. This translates into CASSLASGRGQETQYF.

This clonotype was counted many times. CDR3 in amino acids: CASKGASGRYEQYF. Written as DNA, the CDR3 is TGTGCCAGCAAAGGGGCTAGCGGGCGCTACGAGCAGTACTTC. The chain links TRBV12-3 or TRBV12-4 to TRBJ2-7; 8 nucleotides agree with TRBD2. The CDR3 is 14 residues long. J lost 3 bases, V lost 7 bases, and 8 bases had no gene match.

V usage is TRBV7-9 and J usage is TRBJ2-1, with D perhaps matching TRBD1 (6 bases). The V end was cut by 4 bases, the J end by 13 bases, with 14 bases between. Germline-derived CDR1 and CDR2 are SEHNR and FQNEAQ (reference sequence). The CDR3 has 12 amino acids. CDR3 in DNA: TGTGCCAGCAGCTCTTCCGGGACAACACAGTTCTTC. This translates into CASSSSGTTQFF.

In DNA form, the CDR3 reads TGCAGTGCTAGAGTTTCTTCAGGGAGTGGCTACACCTTC. Translation gives CSARVSSGSGYTF. The chain joins TRBV20-1 to TRBJ1-2; D might be TRBD1 (5 bases). CDR1 is DFQATT, CDR2 SNEGSKA, per germline (reference sequence). This CDR3 comprises 13 residues. The V end lost 1 base, the J end lost 7 bases, and 13 bases lay between the germline ends.

The chain joins TRBV29-1 to TRBJ2-2, with 8 bases that match TRBD2. Germline CDR1 reads SQVTM; CDR2 reads ANQGSEA. This CDR3 region has 13 residues. Losses at the gene ends were 6 bases for V and 5 bases for J; bases not matched to a gene: 5. In DNA, the CDR3 is TGCAGCGTAAAAACGGGGGGGACCGGGGAGCTGTTTTTT. Residues: CSVKTGGTGELFF.

J is TRBJ1-1 and V is TRBV7-2; D gene ambiguous. Between the trimmed V and J ends, which lost 5 bases and 2 bases, there was a span of 12 bases. Germline V lookup: CDR1 SGHTA, CDR2 FQGNSA. This CDR3 comprises 14 residues. CDR3 protein: CASSGLGVNTEAFF. CDR3 nucleotide sequence: TGTGCCAGCAGCGGATTGGGCGTAAACACTGAAGCTTTCTTT.

The CDR3 coding sequence is TGTGCCAGCAGCCCGGCTAGCGGGAGCTCCTACGAGCAGTACTTC. This sequence encodes CASSPASGSSYEQYF. V gene TRBV11-2 combines with J gene TRBJ2-7; 10 positions agree with TRBD2. Germline V gene lookup returns CDR1 SGHAT and CDR2 FQNNGV. CDR3 length: 15 residues. The junction had 4 bases not matched to a gene; V was cut back by 5 bases and J by 0 bases. The variable domain in full, completed from reference TRBV11-2 and TRBJ2-7, reads EAGVAQSPRYKIIEKRQSVAFWCNPISGHATLYWYQQILGQGPKLLIQFQNNGVVDDSQLPKDRFSAERLKGVDSTLKIQPAKLEDSAVYLCASSPASGSSYEQYFGPGTRLTVT.

This clonotype was observed a few times. The chain is built from TRBV7-2 and TRBJ1-2; maybe TRBD1 (5 bases). Per the germline V gene, CDR1 is SGHTA and CDR2 is FQGNSA. The CDR3 runs 13 residues. Trimming left V 0 bases short and J 12 bases short, with 14 bases between. CDR3 amino acids: CASSLARQGGNTF. DNA of the CDR3: TGTGCCAGCAGCTTAGCGAGGCAGGGTGGAAACACCTTC.

In this sample, this clonotype turned up many times. The CDR3 region is CASSRLAYDNEQFF. The CDR3 nucleotides read TGTGCCAGCAGTCGACTAGCGTACGACAATGAGCAGTTCTTC. The genes are TRBV12-3 or TRBV12-4 and TRBJ2-1; 8 bases fit TRBD2. The V and J ends lost 5 bases and 5 bases, in that order; junction bases with no gene match: 5. The CDR3 is made up of 14 amino acids.

This clonotype was recorded at least ten times. The genes are TRBV18 and TRBJ1-4; D is uncertain. This CDR3 comprises 15 residues. CDR1 and CDR2 (germline): KGHSH, LQKENI. Trimming left V 3 bases short and J 7 bases short, with 15 bases between. CDR3 bases: TGTGCCAGCTCACCCCCCGCCCGTGCGGGTGAAAAACTGTTTTTT. Translating it yields CASSPPARAGEKLFF. Together with reference TRBV18 and TRBJ1-4, the CDR3 gives the full variable domain: NAGVMQNPRHLVRRRGQEARLRCSPMKGHSHVYWYRQLPEEGLKFMVYLQKENIIDESGMPKERFSAEFPKEGPSILRIQQVVRGDSAAYFCASSPPARAGEKLFFGSGTQLSVL.

The chain uses TRBV2 and TRBJ1-6, with D perhaps matching TRBD1 (5 bases). V shed 7 bases and J shed 14 bases, with 18 bases lying between them. Germline assignment: CDR1 SNHLY and CDR2 FYNNEI. The CDR3 contains 13 residues. In DNA, the CDR3 is TGTGCCAGCAACACAGGCTTGGGAGCGACCCTCCACTTT. Protein: CASNTGLGATLHF.

CDR3 amino acids: CASSFEKRGNEQFF. CDR3 bases: TGTGCCAGCAGTTTTGAGAAGCGGGGCAATGAGCAGTTCTTC. The rearrangement links TRBV27 to TRBJ2-1; 7 bases align to TRBD2. Losses at the gene ends were 3 bases for V and 6 bases for J; bases not matched to a gene: 5. The CDR3 has 14 amino acids. Germline-derived CDR1 and CDR2 are MNHEY and SMNVEV (reference sequence).

This clonotype has more than one count but fewer than ten. V gene TRBV12-5 combines with J gene TRBJ2-1; a possible D gene is TRBD1 (5 bases). Trimming shortened V by 1 base and J by 9 bases, and 16 bases separated the two germline ends. Germline lookup yields CDR1 LGHNT and CDR2 FRNRAP. CDR3 size: 15 residues. CDR3 loop: CASGLELGARGEQFF. DNA of the CDR3: TGTGCTAGTGGTTTGGAGTTAGGGGCTCGAGGTGAGCAGTTCTTC.

At least ten counts were recorded for this clonotype. This rearrangement joins TRBV10-3 to TRBJ1-1, with 7 bases identical to TRBD1. This CDR3 region has 12 residues. Trimming took 11 bases from V and 5 from J; bases not matched to a gene: 8. Looked up from germline, CDR1 is ENHRY and CDR2 is SYGVKD. This CDR3 is CAAGTAITEAFF. DNA of the CDR3: TGTGCCGCCGGGACAGCGATTACTGAAGCTTTCTTT.

This clonotype was observed a handful of times. The CDR3 spells CASSFGGQGPYEQYF. CDR3 DNA sequence: TGCGCCAGCAGCTTTGGGGGACAGGGGCCCTACGAGCAGTACTTC. The chain has TRBV5-1 and TRBJ2-7; TRBD1 matches at 10 bases. The CDR3 extends over 15 amino acids. Trimming removed 2 bases from V and 2 bases from J; junction bases left unmatched: 4. Germline V gene sequence: CDR1 SGHRS, CDR2 YFSETQ.

This chain links TRBV14 with TRBJ2-2; TRBD1 or TRBD2 may be the D gene (5 bases each). Looked up from germline, CDR1 is SGHDN and CDR2 is FVKESK. Between the trimmed V and J ends, which lost 4 bases and 6 bases, there was a span of 18 bases. The CDR3 covers 16 residues. CDR3 sequence: CASSPLGVFPAGELFF. The CDR3 coding sequence is TGTGCCAGCAGCCCGTTGGGGGTCTTTCCGGCCGGGGAGCTGTTTTTT.

The genes are TRBV24-1 and TRBJ1-2; tentatively, D is TRBD1 (6 bases). Trimming stripped 5 bases from V and 8 bases from J, with 14 bases between. This CDR3 spans 13 amino acids. Germline V gene sequence: CDR1 KGHDR, CDR2 SFDVKD. The CDR3 DNA is TGTGCCACCAGTGTGGGGGGCGCCTCGGGCTACACCTTC. Amino acid sequence: CATSVGGASGYTF.

This clonotype showed up many times. The chain couples TRBV7-9 to TRBJ2-2; D may correspond to TRBD1 or TRBD2 (6 bases each). Germline-derived CDR1 and CDR2 are SEHNR and FQNEAQ (reference sequence). The ends were cut back, 10 bases at V and 5 bases at J, with 20 bases in the middle. The CDR3 extends over 15 amino acids. The CDR3 DNA reads as TGTGCCACCGCTGGCCGGGGGCGAGAAACCGGGGAGCTGTTTTTT. Translating gives CATAGRGRETGELFF.

The chain carries TRBV2 and TRBJ2-6; D may be TRBD2 (5 bases). The CDR3 loop spans 16 amino acids. Trimming took 1 base from V and 3 from J, leaving 10 bases between them. In germline, CDR1 is SNHLY, CDR2 FYNNEI. DNA for the CDR3: TGTGCCAGCAGTGAAGGGGGAGCTTTTGGGGCCAACGTCCTGACTTTC. Its protein is CASSEGGAFGANVLTF.

The sample holds many counts of this clonotype. The CDR3 sequence is CASSLVAGRDTGELFF. In nucleotides, the CDR3 is TGTGCCAGCAGTTTAGTAGCGGGTCGAGACACCGGGGAGCTGTTTTTT. The chain carries TRBV12-3 or TRBV12-4 and TRBJ2-2; 7 positions match TRBD2. Trimming at V came to 1 base and at J to 3 bases, leaving 5 bases not matched to a gene. CDR3 length: 16 amino acids.